Listed here are 20 T cell receptor beta chains from one sample, sequenced in a study of T cell responses to AZD1222 COVID-19 vaccine. Method: immunoSEQ multiplex PCR; TCRdb's copy keeps in-frame clones and lacks some. The sample comprises around 160,000 clones, more than 85% of which are singletons, and 1.5% to 2% rests with the top ten. This specimen consisted of peripheral blood, obtained on day 0 of AZD1222 vaccination. Receptors originate from an adult in good health.

The DNA of the CDR3 is TGTGCCAGCAGTGAAGGGGGAGGGTTTGGCTACACCTTC. Translated: CASSEGGGFGYTF. V is TRBV6-1 and J is TRBJ1-2; D not resolved. Germline V lookup: CDR1 MNHNS, CDR2 SASEGT. The CDR3 is 13 amino acids. Trimming took 1 base from V and 7 from J, leaving 10 bases between them.

The chain is built from TRBV30 and TRBJ2-7, with 10 nucleotides matching TRBD2. The CDR3 is 13 amino acids. Germline V gene sequence: CDR1 GTSNPN, CDR2 SVGIG (reference sequence). V dropped 2 bases and J dropped 4; count of bases not matched to a gene: 2. The CDR3 sequence: CAWSPSGSYEQYF. CDR3 nucleotides: TGTGCCTGGAGTCCTAGCGGGAGTTACGAGCAGTACTTC. Looking up the rest from reference TRBV30 and TRBJ2-7 gives the full variable domain: SQTIHQWPATLVQPVGSPLSLECTVEGTSNPNLYWYRQAAGRGLQLLFYSVGIGQISSEVPQNLSASRPQDRQFILSSKKLLLSDSGFYLCAWSPSGSYEQYFGPGTRLTVT.

V and J are TRBV24-1 and TRBJ1-3; D remains unclear. The germline V and J ends were trimmed by 4 bases and 0 bases, with 6 bases remaining between them. The CDR3 extends over 14 amino acids. Germline CDR1 reads KGHDR; CDR2 reads SFDVKD. As DNA, the CDR3 is TGTGCCACCAGTGAGGAGTTCTCTGGAAACACCATATATTTT. Its protein is CATSEEFSGNTIYF.

The genes are TRBV3-1 (or the pseudogene TRBV3-2) and TRBJ2-7; D possibly corresponds to TRBD1 (6 bases). This CDR3 comprises 14 residues. Per germline, CDR1 LGHDT and CDR2 YNNKEL (reference sequence). V lost 2 bases to trimming and J lost 1 base, with 9 bases between them. The CDR3 spells CASSQRGSSYEQYF. CDR3 in DNA: TGTGCCAGCAGCCAAAGGGGGTCTTCCTACGAGCAGTACTTC.

The J gene is TRBJ2-1, the V gene TRBV11-2; D gene uncertain. Per germline, CDR1 SGHAT and CDR2 FQNNGV. Trimming pared 4 bases from V and 6 bases from J, leaving 13 bases between. The CDR3 consists of 14 residues. This CDR3 reads CASSSGPKTNEQFF. CDR3 sequence (DNA): TGTGCCAGCAGCTCGGGCCCTAAAACCAATGAGCAGTTCTTC.

The gene calls are TRBV4-2 and TRBJ2-1; 9 bases align to TRBD2. There are 14 residues in the CDR3. The germline V gene encodes CDR1 LGHNA and CDR2 YNFKEQ. V gave up 6 bases and J gave up 7 bases; unmatched junction bases: 7. As DNA, the CDR3 is TGTGCCAGCAGAATAGCGGGGGAGAGTAATGAGCAGTTCTTC. The encoded protein is CASRIAGESNEQFF.

As for this clone: The sample carries other DNA sequences with the same CDR3. V usage is TRBV7-8 and J usage is TRBJ2-1; no clear D. Trimming stripped 4 bases from V and 4 bases from J, with 23 bases between. CDR1 SGHVS and CDR2 FQNEAQ come from the germline V gene. The CDR3 runs 18 residues. CDR3 sequence (DNA): TGTGCCAGCAGCTCGCCCGCTTGGGGAATTGGCCTGTACAATGAGCAGTTCTTC. Translating it yields CASSSPAWGIGLYNEQFF. Full variable domain (rest looked up from reference TRBV7-8 and TRBJ2-1): GAGVSQSPRYKVAKRGQDVALRCDPISGHVSLFWYQQALGQGPEFLTYFQNEAQLDKSGLPSDRFFAERPEGSVSTLKIQRTQQEDSAVYLCASSSPAWGIGLYNEQFFGPGTRLTVL.

The chain uses TRBV5-1 and TRBJ2-1; tentatively, D is TRBD1 (6 bases). V lost 4 bases, J lost 4 bases, and 18 bases lay in between. The CDR3 spans 16 residues. Germline CDR1 reads SGHRS; CDR2 reads YFSETQ. CDR3 in amino acids: CASSIARDTFYNEQFF. In nucleotides, the CDR3 is TGCGCCAGCAGCATCGCCCGGGACACCTTTTACAATGAGCAGTTCTTC.

The chain employs TRBV19 and TRBJ2-1; D call uncertain. The germline gives CDR1 LNHDA, CDR2 SQIVND (reference sequence). This CDR3 is built from 13 residues. V was shortened by 6 bases and J by 3 bases, with 9 bases between the two germline ends. CDR3 DNA: TGTGCCAGTAGAACGAGGAGCTACAATGAGCAGTTCTTC. It is translated as CASRTRSYNEQFF.

V usage is TRBV10-3 and J usage is TRBJ2-2; D may match TRBD1 or TRBD2 (5 bases each). There are 16 residues in the CDR3. V gave up 0 bases and J gave up 4 bases, with 12 bases separating them. Germline-derived CDR1 and CDR2 are ENHRY and SYGVKD. The CDR3 sequence: CAISESMAGSTGELFF. DNA of the CDR3: TGTGCCATCAGTGAGTCGATGGCAGGGAGCACCGGGGAGCTGTTTTTT.

The chain joins TRBV5-6 to TRBJ2-7; D is perhaps TRBD1 (6 bases). This CDR3 spans 13 amino acids. The germline CDR1 and CDR2 sequences are SGHDT and YYEEEE. Trimming took off 4 bases at V and 3 bases at J, with 11 bases between the two ends. DNA for the CDR3: TGTGCCAGCAGCCAGGACAGTTTCTACGAGCAGTACTTC. Encoded protein: CASSQDSFYEQYF.

This clone was observed once. The V gene is TRBV18, the J gene TRBJ2-3; 8 bases agree with TRBD2. Trimming took 3 bases from V and 6 from J; bases not matched to a gene: 8. The germline gives CDR1 KGHSH, CDR2 LQKENI. The CDR3 is 15 amino acids. CDR3: CASSPKAGVSDTQYF. In DNA form, the CDR3 reads TGTGCCAGCTCACCGAAAGCGGGAGTGTCGGATACGCAGTATTTT.

The gene calls are TRBV18 and TRBJ2-7; D is unresolved. Deletions cut 1 base from V and 9 bases from J, with 10 bases between. Germline CDR1 reads KGHSH; CDR2 reads LQKENI. This CDR3 region has 12 residues. CDR3 sequence: CASSPLESAQYF. Written as DNA, the CDR3 is TGTGCCAGCTCACCACTCGAAAGCGCGCAGTACTTC.

The chain's CDR3 is CASSSYKSGGYGYTF. The CDR3 DNA is TGTGCCAGCAGCTCGTATAAATCAGGGGGCTATGGCTACACCTTC. The J gene is TRBJ1-2, the V gene TRBV11-2; TRBD1 aligns across 7 bases. The CDR3 contains 15 residues. Germline V gene data show CDR1 as SGHAT and CDR2 as FQNNGV. The ends lost 4 bases at V and 4 bases at J; junction bases unmatched: 9.

This clone occurred a few times. The chain employs TRBV30 and TRBJ1-5; D not certain. The CDR3 has 14 amino acids. The germline V gene has CDR1 GTSNPN and CDR2 SVGIG (reference sequence). V lost 1 base to trimming and J lost 4 bases, with 11 bases between them. The CDR3 sequence: CAWSAEGSNQPQHF. The CDR3 nucleotides are TGTGCCTGGAGTGCAGAGGGTTCAAATCAGCCCCAGCATTTT.

The chain carries TRBV24-1 and TRBJ2-3; D remains ambiguous. Germline CDR1 KGHDR, CDR2 SFDVKD. The V gene lost 3 bases and the J gene lost 6 bases, with 9 bases spanning the gap. The CDR3 has 13 residues. This CDR3 is CATSDTLGDTQYF. The CDR3 nucleotides read TGTGCCACCAGTGATACACTGGGGGATACGCAGTATTTT.

Only one count was recorded for this clone. The rearrangement links TRBV3-1 (or the pseudogene TRBV3-2) to TRBJ2-1, with TRBD1 matching 7 bases. This CDR3 has 13 residues. V lost 2 bases, J lost 12 bases, and 7 bases stayed unmatched. Per the germline V gene, CDR1 is LGHDT and CDR2 is YNNKEL (reference sequence). The CDR3, as DNA: TGTGCCAGCAGCCAACCTGACAGGGTGACGCAGTTCTTC. This gives the protein CASSQPDRVTQFF.

The chain combines TRBV7-3 with TRBJ2-2; D call uncertain. The length of the CDR3 is 16 residues. V was pared by 5 bases and J by 4 bases, with 17 bases between. The germline CDR1 and CDR2 sequences are SGHTA and FQGTGA. The CDR3 loop reads CASSPNQRSSTGELFF. For the CDR3, the DNA is TGTGCCAGCAGCCCTAACCAGAGGAGTTCCACCGGGGAGCTGTTTTTT.

V usage is TRBV4-1 and J usage is TRBJ1-2; 7 bases map to TRBD1. The length of the CDR3 is 14 residues. The junction had 4 bases not matched to a gene; V was cut back by 3 bases and J by 3 bases. Germline V gene lookup returns CDR1 MGHRA and CDR2 YSYEKL. The DNA of the CDR3 is TGCGCCAGCAGCCAGCCCGACAGGGACTATGGCTACACCTTC. It translates to CASSQPDRDYGYTF.

The chain recombines TRBV4-2 with TRBJ1-3; D ambiguous. Trimming shortened V by 0 bases and J by 0 bases, and 12 bases separated the two germline ends. CDR1 LGHNA and CDR2 YNFKEQ come from the germline V gene. The CDR3 extends over 17 amino acids. The CDR3 loop is CASSQDSHTSSGNTIYF. DNA for the CDR3: TGTGCCAGCAGCCAAGATTCTCACACCAGCTCTGGAAACACCATATATTTT.